This T cell receptor beta chain comes out of a study of a mutant IDH1 vaccine in newly diagnosed glioma. Study-wide context: Most had both radiotherapy and temozolomide beforehand; others had only one.

Study-wide findings and caveats: Induction of immune responses by the vaccine occurred in 85% to 95% of patients.

CDR1 is SGHTA, CDR2 FQGNSA, per germline. After removal of 5 bases from V and 1 base from J, the junction contained 10 bases not matched to a gene. The CDR3 is 16 residues long. TCRdb's copy holds only in-frame clones and misses some; the assay was immunoSEQ multiplex PCR. The profile shows tens of thousands of clones, roughly 61% of them singletons. To note about this clone: Its antigen remains unidentified.

Described time point: week 47, end of study. Mutant IDH1 20-mer peptide, at 300 ug, made up each vaccine dose, with topical imiquimod. Each of the donors came in with new WHO grade 3 or 4 astrocytomas that were IDH1-mutant and ATRX-lost. The sequence came from a man in his forties with glioma. Some clones in this sample may be carry-over from other donors' samples. Sequenced material: peripheral blood mononuclear cells (PBMCs), taken from a glioma patient whose treatment included an IDH1 peptide vaccine. The V call is TRBV7-2, the J call TRBJ2-5; 7 bases are a match to TRBD1. Here the CDR3 DNA reads TGTGCCAGCAGCACGAAAGTGGGACAGATCCAAGAGACCCAGTACTTC. It encodes CASSTKVGQIQETQYF.